This T cell receptor beta chain was profiled in a study of molecular identifiers for immune sequencing clone quantification. Both previously described methods and listed TCR primers were employed to make bulk TCR libraries. One entry per CDR3 protein, called by TCRdb with MiXCR from the PCR reads. Here the sample spans over 9,000 distinct CDR3 sequences, around 14% being singletons. The study, taken as a whole, reports: More than 97% of effector molecules, versus under 1% of naive-cell molecules, belonged to clones above 20 RNA copies.

This clonotype counts as medium-sized (0.01 to 0.1%). Its target is unknown. There are 18 residues in the CDR3. CDR1 MDHEN and CDR2 SYDVKM come from the germline V gene. V trimming: 6 bases; J trimming: 4 bases; junction bases outside the gene matches: 15. The TCR sequence derives from a human donor in good health. Some libraries in this study had Jurkat cell RNA spiked in. The chain joins TRBV28 to TRBJ2-3; 11 bases fit TRBD2. The sample consisted of naive CD8+ T cells from blood, with Jurkat cell RNA spiked in. Documented subset: FACS-sorted CD8+CD4-CCR7+CD45RA+ naive T cells. Here the CDR3 reads CASSPSTPLAGVADTQYF. The CDR3 bases are TGTGCCAGCAGCCCTTCGACCCCACTAGCGGGAGTCGCAGATACGCAGTATTTT.